This TCR beta chain emerged from a study of T cell responses to AZD1222 COVID-19 vaccine. V lost 4 bases and J lost 7, with 27 bases in between. Per the germline V gene, CDR1 is SGHRS and CDR2 is YFSETQ. The CDR3 consists of 17 residues. Libraries were prepared by immunoSEQ multiplex PCR; TCRdb keeps only in-frame clonotypes and omits some of them. The data show about 120,000 clones, more than 75% seen once. This clone was seen a handful of times. The sequences come from peripheral blood, collected on day 0 of AZD1222 vaccination. This chain links TRBV5-1 with TRBJ2-7, with D perhaps matching TRBD1 or TRBD2 (5 bases each). This receptor was obtained from an adult in good health. This CDR3 is CASSGRITGTHKEEQYF. The DNA for the CDR3 is TGCGCCAGCAGCGGAAGAATCACCGGGACGCACAAGGAGGAGCAGTACTTC.